The 19 T cell receptor beta chains in this list originate from one sample, sequenced in a study of beta chain features in type 1 diabetes. Reverse transcription of all isolated RNA meant that expressed TCRB transcripts were sequenced. Clones were read by immunoSEQ multiplex PCR, and TCRdb kept only the in-frame ones, dropping some. The data hold about 470,000 clones, with 30% observed a single time. What was sequenced was naive CD4+ T cells from blood. These receptors all stem from a man younger than 30 in good health.

This clone was recorded once. Other DNA sequences within the sample encode an identical CDR3. In DNA, the CDR3 is TGTGCCAGCAGCTTAGCAGGGCGGGAGACCCAGTACTTC. Protein product: CASSLAGRETQYF. The chain carries TRBV7-2 and TRBJ2-5; no clear D. The CDR3 is 13 amino acids. V was pared by 0 bases and J by 5 bases, with 7 bases between. Germline V lookup: CDR1 SGHTA, CDR2 FQGNSA.

V gene TRBV30 combines with J gene TRBJ1-2; 7 bases agree with TRBD1. CDR1 is GTSNPN, CDR2 SVGIG, per germline (reference sequence). The CDR3 runs to 14 residues. V dropped 4 bases and J dropped 2; count of bases not matched to a gene: 7. For the CDR3, the DNA is TGTGCCTGGAATCAGGGACAGTTAAACTATGGCTACACCTTC. It is translated as CAWNQGQLNYGYTF.

This clone was seen more than once but under ten times. This sample includes further DNA sequences coding for the same CDR3. V and J are TRBV9 and TRBJ2-2; no definite D call. CDR3 size: 12 residues. The germline V gene has CDR1 SGDLS and CDR2 YYNGEE. Trimming stripped 0 bases from V and 8 bases from J, with 5 bases between. In DNA, the CDR3 is TGTGCCAGCAGCGTAGTAGGTGGGGAGCTGTTTTTT. This translates into CASSVVGGELFF.

The gene calls are TRBV5-1 and TRBJ2-7; D uncertain. This CDR3 spans 14 amino acids. Germline loops: CDR1 SGHRS, CDR2 YFSETQ. The V gene lost 2 bases and the J gene lost 2 bases, with 11 bases spanning the gap. For the CDR3, the DNA is TGCGCCAGCAGCTTCACGGATTCTACCTACGAGCAGTACTTC. It yields the protein CASSFTDSTYEQYF. Variable domain in full (rest from reference TRBV5-1 and TRBJ2-7): KAGVTQTPRYLIKTRGQQVTLSCSPISGHRSVSWYQQTPGQGLQFLFEYFSETQRNKGNFPGRFSGRQFSNSRSEMNVSTLELGDSALYLCASSFTDSTYEQYFGPGTRLTVT.

This clone was counted only a few times. The rearrangement links TRBV7-3 to TRBJ2-1; D may be TRBD2 (5 bases). Germline V lookup: CDR1 SGHTA, CDR2 FQGTGA. CDR3 size: 15 residues. Trimming took 5 bases from V and 0 from J, leaving 11 bases between them. The CDR3 sequence is CASSPRRSSYNEQFF. The DNA of the CDR3 is TGTGCCAGCAGCCCGCGGAGGAGCTCCTACAATGAGCAGTTCTTC. Filled out from reference TRBV7-3 and TRBJ2-1, the complete variable domain reads GAGVSQTPSNKVTEKGKYVELRCDPISGHTALYWYRQSLGQGPEFLIYFQGTGAADDSGLPNDRFFAVRPEGSVSTLKIQRTERGDSAVYLCASSPRRSSYNEQFFGPGTRLTVL.

The rearrangement joins TRBV28 to TRBJ2-7; 12 bases line up with TRBD1. The V gene's germline CDR1 is MDHEN and CDR2 SYDVKM. With 4 bases clipped from V and 4 bases from J, the junction kept 8 bases outside the gene matches. This CDR3 comprises 16 residues. CDR3 residues: CASSSMPGQGAYEQYF. CDR3 DNA sequence: TGTGCCAGCAGTTCAATGCCGGGACAGGGGGCTTACGAGCAGTACTTC.

CDR3 nucleotides: TGTGCCAGCAGCCTGAGAAAAGGGGTTGAGCAGTTCTTC. Protein product: CASSLRKGVEQFF. The chain employs TRBV27 and TRBJ2-1; a possible D gene is TRBD1 (5 bases). CDR3 length: 13 amino acids. In germline, CDR1 is MNHEY, CDR2 SMNVEV (reference sequence). V lost 6 bases and J 9 bases, leaving 15 bases between the germline ends.

This clone was found a few times. The chain has TRBV30 and TRBJ1-4; no clear D gene. Germline loops: CDR1 GTSNPN, CDR2 SVGIG (reference sequence). Trimming removed 1 base from V and 6 bases from J, with 6 bases in between. The CDR3 consists of 12 residues. The CDR3 coding sequence is TGTGCCTGGAGTGGTGGGGATGAAAAACTGTTTTTT. It specifies CAWSGGDEKLFF. Together with reference TRBV30 and TRBJ1-4, the CDR3 gives the full variable domain: SQTIHQWPATLVQPVGSPLSLECTVEGTSNPNLYWYRQAAGRGLQLLFYSVGIGQISSEVPQNLSASRPQDRQFILSSKKLLLSDSGFYLCAWSGGDEKLFFGSGTQLSVL.

The chain couples TRBV28 to TRBJ2-7; D unresolved. The CDR3 is made up of 12 amino acids. V dropped 1 base and J dropped 4 bases, with 5 bases sitting between them. Germline CDR1 MDHEN, CDR2 SYDVKM. The DNA of the CDR3 is TGTGCCAGCAGTTTATTGGATTACGAGCAGTACTTC. Translated, it gives CASSLLDYEQYF.

This sequence joins TRBV29-1 and TRBJ2-2, with a possible D match to TRBD1 (5 bases). The CDR3 has 14 amino acids. CDR1 and CDR2 from the germline V gene are SQVTM and ANQGSEA. Trimming took 5 bases from V and 7 from J, leaving 17 bases between them. The CDR3 loop is CSVILGVVGGELFF. The CDR3 nucleotides read TGCAGCGTTATATTAGGGGTGGTCGGCGGGGAGCTGTTTTTT.

The chain recombines TRBV29-1 with TRBJ1-1; D is unresolved. The CDR3 is 11 amino acids. The germline V gene encodes CDR1 SQVTM and CDR2 ANQGSEA. The ends were cut back, 7 bases at V and 2 bases at J, with 8 bases in the middle. DNA of the CDR3: TGCAGCGCCGAGAAAAACACTGAAGCTTTCTTT. Residues: CSAEKNTEAFF.

This sequence joins TRBV11-3 and TRBJ2-3; 7 bases are a match to TRBD2. J was trimmed by 5 bases and V by 5 bases; bases with no gene match: 7. Germline V lookup: CDR1 SGHNT, CDR2 YENEEA. This CDR3 has 14 amino acids. The CDR3 nucleotides read TGTGCCAGCAGCGCGCGGGAGTTCGAAGATACGCAGTATTTT. This gives the protein CASSAREFEDTQYF.

This clone was seen only a few times. The genes are TRBV25-1 and TRBJ2-5; D call uncertain. Deletions cut 7 bases from V and 0 bases from J, with 6 bases between. The CDR3 contains 12 residues. In germline, CDR1 is MGHDK, CDR2 SYGVNS. CDR3: CASTGHQETQYF. The DNA for the CDR3 is TGTGCCAGCACCGGACACCAAGAGACCCAGTACTTC.

The gene calls are TRBV7-2 and TRBJ2-3; D call uncertain. From germline, CDR1 is SGHTA and CDR2 FQGNSA. The CDR3 is 12 amino acids. V was shortened by 5 bases and J by 6 bases, with 9 bases between the two germline ends. DNA for the CDR3: TGTGCCAGCAGCCTCCCGTGGGATACGCAGTATTTT. Its protein is CASSLPWDTQYF.

The chain couples TRBV7-9 to TRBJ1-3, with D hard to call. This CDR3 comprises 11 residues. Trimming stripped 5 bases from V and 4 bases from J, with 3 bases between. Germline CDR1 reads SEHNR; CDR2 reads FQNEAQ (reference sequence). The CDR3 region is CASSKGNTIYF. The DNA of the CDR3 is TGTGCCAGCAGCAAAGGAAACACCATATATTTT.

This clone has only a few counts. The V gene is TRBV27, the J gene TRBJ1-2; a possible D gene is TRBD1 (5 bases). V lost 8 bases, J lost 8 bases, and 12 bases lay in between. Germline loops: CDR1 MNHEY, CDR2 SMNVEV (reference sequence). The CDR3 runs 11 residues. Written as DNA, the CDR3 is TGTGCCAGCGGCCAGGGTTGGGGCTACACCTTC. It is translated as CASGQGWGYTF.

The chain carries TRBV10-3 and TRBJ2-7; D is perhaps TRBD2 (5 bases). Per the germline V gene, CDR1 is ENHRY and CDR2 is SYGVKD. The CDR3 covers 13 residues. Trimming took off 10 bases at V and 5 bases at J, with 18 bases between the two ends. The CDR3 DNA reads as TGTGCCAGCCTCCGGGATCCCTCTGACGAGCAGTACTTC. Protein: CASLRDPSDEQYF.

The chain combines TRBV7-8 with TRBJ2-1; D is unresolved. The CDR3 loop spans 14 amino acids. V dropped 4 bases and J dropped 4 bases, with 11 bases sitting between them. Looked up from germline, CDR1 is SGHVS and CDR2 is FQNEAQ. DNA of the CDR3: TGTGCCAGCAGCTCTACAAGCTATTACAATGAGCAGTTCTTC. Encoded protein: CASSSTSYYNEQFF.

The V and J genes are TRBV30 and TRBJ1-2; 9 nucleotides match TRBD1. Germline CDR1 and CDR2: GTSNPN and SVGIG (reference sequence). This CDR3 is built from 13 residues. After removal of 4 bases from V and 5 bases from J, the junction contained 5 bases not matched to a gene. CDR3 nucleotides: TGTGCCTGGACCATCGGACAGGGGTATGGCTACACCTTC. This codes for CAWTIGQGYGYTF.